This T cell receptor beta chain was observed in a study of response to subunit inactivated influenza vaccine. Findings of the study overall: The authors proposed limited new T cell recruitment per seasonal influenza vaccination.

This CDR3 is built from 14 residues. In germline, CDR1 is ENHRY, CDR2 SYGVKD. The V gene lost 3 bases and the J gene lost 1 base, with 9 bases spanning the gap. TCRdb reprocessed the RT-PCR reads via MiXCR and lists one record per CDR3 protein. The data show about 650,000 distinct CDR3 sequences, approximately 15% seen once. This clonotype was observed a handful of times. Its antigen is not known. The genes are TRBV10-3 and TRBJ1-2; no clear D. This sequence was found in a man aged 45-60 years who received an inactivated influenza vaccine. The sequencing used PBMCs from blood, collected around 15 days before vaccination. As DNA, the CDR3 is TGTGCCATCAGTGACCCGACACTTAACTATGGCTACACCTTC. It translates to CAISDPTLNYGYTF.